These T cell receptor beta chains were read from a single sample in a study of technical replicates of blood from a few donors. Sequencing was performed with immunoSEQ multiplex PCR; in TCRdb, only in-frame clones are kept and a portion is missing. The data contain about 50,000 clones, about 90% of them singletons. Sequencing was done on a sample of PBMCs. These receptor sequences come from a human donor in good health. Some clones in this sample may be carry-over from other donors' samples. The CDR3 runs from the conserved cysteine through the conserved F or W. D genes are given only for firm matches. For some rows the clone size is stated as once, few or many, or as a class when expanded; others skip it.

TRBD2	TRBV6-1	.	TRBJ2-7	CASSESSGTTYEQYF	TGTGCCAGCAGTGAGTCTAGCGGGACCACCTACGAGCAGTACTTC
.	TRBV30	.	TRBJ1-2	CAWRAWAMDRAYGYTF	TGTGCCTGGAGGGCGTGGGCCATGGACAGAGCCTATGGCTACACCTTC
TRBD2	TRBV10-3	once	TRBJ2-3	CAIRPGLAGGADTQYF	TGTGCCATCAGGCCCGGGCTAGCGGGAGGGGCAGATACGCAGTATTTT
.	TRBV4-3	.	TRBJ1-2	CASSQDRGGTYNYGYTF	TGCGCCAGCAGCCAAGATCGTGGGGGCACTTATAACTATGGCTACACCTTC
TRBD1	TRBV10-3	.	TRBJ2-2	CASLGTGSGGELFF	TGTGCCTCCCTTGGGACAGGGTCGGGTGGGGAGCTGTTTTTT
.	TRBV19	.	TRBJ1-1	CASIQPGGVNTEAFF	TGTGCCAGTATTCAACCCGGGGGAGTCAACACTGAAGCTTTCTTT
.	TRBV2	.	TRBJ1-3	CASSESPGAGNTIYF	TGTGCCAGCAGTGAATCCCCGGGTGCTGGAAACACCATATATTTT
.	TRBV30	.	TRBJ2-7	CAWSVRAGSASYEQYF	TGTGCCTGGAGTGTAAGAGCGGGTTCTGCCAGCTACGAGCAGTACTTC
TRBD2	TRBV4-3	.	TRBJ2-7	CASSSASGGAYEQYF	TGCGCCAGCAGCTCGGCTAGCGGGGGCGCCTACGAGCAGTACTTC
.	TRBV18	once	TRBJ2-2	CASSPPERTTAGELFF	TGTGCCAGCTCACCACCGGAACGGACAACAGCCGGGGAGCTGTTTTTT
TRBD1	TRBV6-5	.	TRBJ1-6	CASSPGTENSPLHF	TGTGCCAGCAGCCCCGGGACAGAAAATTCACCCCTCCACTTT
TRBD1	TRBV28	once	TRBJ1-3	CASSPSSGTGPLGTIYF	TGTGCCAGCAGTCCCTCGTCCGGGACAGGGCCGTTAGGCACCATATATTTT
.	TRBV30	few	TRBJ1-1	CAWSGGTNMNTEAFF	TGTGCCTGGAGTGGGGGGACAAACATGAACACTGAAGCTTTCTTT
TRBD1	TRBV4-2	.	TRBJ1-3	CASSQGPAGTGDSGNTIYF	TGTGCCAGCAGCCAAGGCCCGGCCGGGACAGGGGACTCTGGAAACACCATATATTTT
.	TRBV5-1	.	TRBJ2-7	CASSPSTLTGYEQYF	TGCGCCAGCAGCCCCAGCACCCTGACGGGCTACGAGCAGTACTTC
TRBD1	TRBV28	.	TRBJ2-7	CASSLAGGPYEQYF	TGTGCCAGCAGTCTAGCAGGGGGTCCCTACGAGCAGTACTTC
TRBD1	TRBV10-3	.	TRBJ2-7	CAISESWDSQLYEQYF	TGTGCCATCAGTGAGTCTTGGGACAGTCAACTCTACGAGCAGTACTTC
.	TRBV30	.	TRBJ2-2	CAWGSGNTGELFF	TGTGCCTGGGGGTCGGGGAACACCGGGGAGCTGTTTTTT
TRBD1	TRBV4-3	.	TRBJ1-6	CASSQISGTGSRPLNSPLHF	TGCGCCAGCAGCCAAATATCCGGGACAGGCTCGCGGCCTTTAAATTCACCCCTCCACTTT
.	TRBV6-6	.	TRBJ2-7	CASMSSARPYEQYF	TGTGCCAGCATGTCTAGCGCGAGACCATACGAGCAGTACTTC
.	TRBV6-5	once	TRBJ1-6	CASSYFWPRGNSPLHF	TGTGCCAGCAGTTACTTTTGGCCAAGGGGTAATTCACCCCTCCACTTT